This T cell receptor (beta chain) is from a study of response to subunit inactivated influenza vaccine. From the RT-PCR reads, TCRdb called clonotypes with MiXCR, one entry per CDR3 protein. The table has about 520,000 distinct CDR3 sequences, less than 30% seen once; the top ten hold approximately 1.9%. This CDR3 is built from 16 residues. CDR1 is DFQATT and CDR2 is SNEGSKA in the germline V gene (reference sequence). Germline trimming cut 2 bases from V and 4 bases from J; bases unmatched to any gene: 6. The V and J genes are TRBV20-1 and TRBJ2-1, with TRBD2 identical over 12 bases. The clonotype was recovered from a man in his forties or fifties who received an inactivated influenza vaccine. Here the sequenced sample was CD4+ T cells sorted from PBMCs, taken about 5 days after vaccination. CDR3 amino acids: CSARSLAGGLYNEQFF. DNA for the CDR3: TGCAGTGCTAGATCCCTAGCGGGAGGGTTATACAATGAGCAGTTCTTC.